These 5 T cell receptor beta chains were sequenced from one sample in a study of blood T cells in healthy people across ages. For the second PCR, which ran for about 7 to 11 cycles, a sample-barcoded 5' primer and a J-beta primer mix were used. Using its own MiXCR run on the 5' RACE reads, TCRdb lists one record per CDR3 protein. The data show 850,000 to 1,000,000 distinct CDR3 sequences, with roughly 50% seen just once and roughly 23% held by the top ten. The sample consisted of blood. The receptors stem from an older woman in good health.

CDR3 DNA sequence: TGCAGTGCCCCGGACCTTCCGGGGGAGCAGTACTTC. It specifies CSAPDLPGEQYF. J is TRBJ2-7 and V is TRBV20-1, with TRBD2 as a possible D gene (5 bases). Germline V gives CDR1 DFQATT, CDR2 SNEGSKA (reference sequence). CDR3 length: 12 residues. Trimming stripped 6 bases from V and 7 bases from J, with 16 bases between.

CDR3 sequence (DNA): TGCGCCAGTTGTGGACAGGGCGTAGGGGAGACCCAGTACTTC. This codes for CASCGQGVGETQYF. V is TRBV5-1 and J is TRBJ2-5, with 8 bases fitting TRBD1. Germline V gene sequence: CDR1 SGHRS, CDR2 YFSETQ. There are 14 residues in the CDR3. V shed 8 bases and J 5 bases; nucleotides not matched to a gene: 11.

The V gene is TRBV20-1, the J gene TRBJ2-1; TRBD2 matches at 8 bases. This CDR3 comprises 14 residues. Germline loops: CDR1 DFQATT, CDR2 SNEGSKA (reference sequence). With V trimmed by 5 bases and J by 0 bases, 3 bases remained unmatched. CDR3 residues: CSAWTSSSYNEQFF. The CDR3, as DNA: TGCAGTGCTTGGACTAGCAGCTCCTACAATGAGCAGTTCTTC.

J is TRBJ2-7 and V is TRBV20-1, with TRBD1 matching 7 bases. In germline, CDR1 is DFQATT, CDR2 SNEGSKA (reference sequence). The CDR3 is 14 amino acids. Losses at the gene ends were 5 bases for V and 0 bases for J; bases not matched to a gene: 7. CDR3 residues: CSALGDSRSYEQYF. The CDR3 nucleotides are TGCAGTGCTTTGGGGGACAGCCGCTCCTACGAGCAGTACTTC.

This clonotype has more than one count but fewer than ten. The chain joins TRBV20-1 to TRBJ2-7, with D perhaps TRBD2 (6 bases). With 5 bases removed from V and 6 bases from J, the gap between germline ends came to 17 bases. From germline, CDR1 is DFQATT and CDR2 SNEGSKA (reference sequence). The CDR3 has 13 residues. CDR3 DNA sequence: TGCAGTGCTCTACCGGGACTCCGATCCGAGCAGTACTTC. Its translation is CSALPGLRSEQYF.